This TCR beta chain was identified during a study of T cell changes during pregnancy in multiple sclerosis. Germline-derived CDR1 and CDR2 are MNHEY and SVGAGI. J lost 5 bases, V lost 2 bases, and 7 bases had no gene match. This CDR3 spans 16 amino acids. The repertoire was sequenced with immunoSEQ multiplex PCR; TCRdb's copy has only in-frame clones and lacks some. Of more than 90,000 clones listed, 80% to 95% are singletons. This chain joins TRBV6-5 and TRBJ2-2, with 8 bases lining up with TRBD1. The receptor comes from a female donor with multiple sclerosis, enrolled in a pregnancy study. Sample: peripheral blood, taken in the third trimester of pregnancy. In nucleotides, the CDR3 is TGTGCCAGCAGTTACCAAACAGGGGGTAGAACCGGGGAGCTGTTTTTT. Translating gives CASSYQTGGRTGELFF.